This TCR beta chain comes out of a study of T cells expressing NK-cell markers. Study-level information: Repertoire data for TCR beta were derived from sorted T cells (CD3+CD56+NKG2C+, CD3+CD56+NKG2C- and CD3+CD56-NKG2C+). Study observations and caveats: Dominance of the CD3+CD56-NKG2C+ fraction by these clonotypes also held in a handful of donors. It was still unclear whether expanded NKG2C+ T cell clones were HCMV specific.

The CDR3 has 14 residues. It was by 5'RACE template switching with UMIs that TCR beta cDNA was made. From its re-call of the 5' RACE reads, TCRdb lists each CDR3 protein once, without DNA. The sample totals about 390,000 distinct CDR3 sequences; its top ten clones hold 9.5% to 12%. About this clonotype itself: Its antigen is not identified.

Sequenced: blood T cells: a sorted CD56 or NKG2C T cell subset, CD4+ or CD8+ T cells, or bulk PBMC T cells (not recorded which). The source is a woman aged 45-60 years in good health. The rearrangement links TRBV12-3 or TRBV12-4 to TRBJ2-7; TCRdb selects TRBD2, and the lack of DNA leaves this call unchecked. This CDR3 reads CASSFGGRGYEQYF.